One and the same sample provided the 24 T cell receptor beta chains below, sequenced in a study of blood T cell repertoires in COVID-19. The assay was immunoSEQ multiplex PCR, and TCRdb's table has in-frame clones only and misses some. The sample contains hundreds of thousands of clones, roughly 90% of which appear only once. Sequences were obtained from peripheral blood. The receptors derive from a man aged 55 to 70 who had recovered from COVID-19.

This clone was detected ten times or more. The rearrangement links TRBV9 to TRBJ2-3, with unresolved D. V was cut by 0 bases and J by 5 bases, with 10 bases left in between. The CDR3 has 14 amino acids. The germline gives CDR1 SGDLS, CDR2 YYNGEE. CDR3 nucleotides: TGTGCCAGCAGCGTAGGGCAGAGGAGAGATACGCAGTATTTT. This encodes CASSVGQRRDTQYF.

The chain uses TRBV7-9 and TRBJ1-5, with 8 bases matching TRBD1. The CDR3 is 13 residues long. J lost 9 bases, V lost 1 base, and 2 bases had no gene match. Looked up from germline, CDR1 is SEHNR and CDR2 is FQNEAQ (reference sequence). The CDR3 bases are TGTGCCAGCAGCTTAGGACAGGGGCGGCCCCAGCATTTT. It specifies CASSLGQGRPQHF. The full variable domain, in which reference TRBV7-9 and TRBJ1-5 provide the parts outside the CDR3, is DTGVSQNPRHKITKRGQNVTFRCDPISEHNRLYWYRQTLGQGPEFLTYFQNEAQLEKSRLLSDRFSAERPKGSFSTLEIQRTEQGDSAMYLCASSLGQGRPQHFGDGTRLSIL.

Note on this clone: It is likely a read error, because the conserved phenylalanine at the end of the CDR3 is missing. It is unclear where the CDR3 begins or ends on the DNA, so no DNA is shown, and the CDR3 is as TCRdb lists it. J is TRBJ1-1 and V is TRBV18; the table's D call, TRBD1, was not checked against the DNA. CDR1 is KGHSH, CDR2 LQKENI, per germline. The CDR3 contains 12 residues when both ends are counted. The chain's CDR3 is CASSPNRQVPSQ.

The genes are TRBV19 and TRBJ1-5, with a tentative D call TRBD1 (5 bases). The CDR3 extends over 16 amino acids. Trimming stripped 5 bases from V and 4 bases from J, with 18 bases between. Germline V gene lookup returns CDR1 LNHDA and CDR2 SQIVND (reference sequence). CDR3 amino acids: CASSSLTVFGNQPQHF. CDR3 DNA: TGTGCCAGTAGTTCTCTGACAGTCTTTGGGAATCAGCCCCAGCATTTT.

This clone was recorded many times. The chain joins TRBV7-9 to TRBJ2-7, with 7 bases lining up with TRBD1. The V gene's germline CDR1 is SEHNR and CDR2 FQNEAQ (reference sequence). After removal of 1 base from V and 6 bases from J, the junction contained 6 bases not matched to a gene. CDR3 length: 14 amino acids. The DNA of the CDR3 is TGTGCCAGCAGCTTAGAGGGGGCCGTGAGCGAGCAGTACTTC. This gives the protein CASSLEGAVSEQYF.

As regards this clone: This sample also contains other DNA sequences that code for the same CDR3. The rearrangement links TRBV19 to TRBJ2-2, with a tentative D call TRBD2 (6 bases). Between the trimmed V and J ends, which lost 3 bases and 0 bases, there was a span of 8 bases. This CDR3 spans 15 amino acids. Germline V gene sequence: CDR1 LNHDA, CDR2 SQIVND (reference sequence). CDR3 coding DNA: TGTGCCAGTAGTATCGGCGGGACGAACACCGGGGAGCTGTTTTTT. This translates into CASSIGGTNTGELFF.

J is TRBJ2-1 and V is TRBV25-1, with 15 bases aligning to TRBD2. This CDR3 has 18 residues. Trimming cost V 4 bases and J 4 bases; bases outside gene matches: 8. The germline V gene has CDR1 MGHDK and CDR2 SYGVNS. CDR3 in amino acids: CASSGGLAGGTLYNEQFF. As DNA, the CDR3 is TGTGCCAGCAGTGGGGGACTAGCGGGGGGAACCCTTTACAATGAGCAGTTCTTC.

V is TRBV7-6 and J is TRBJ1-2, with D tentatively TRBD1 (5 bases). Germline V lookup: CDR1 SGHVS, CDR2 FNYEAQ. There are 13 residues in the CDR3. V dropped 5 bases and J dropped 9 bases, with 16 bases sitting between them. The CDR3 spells CASSPDTGSSYTF. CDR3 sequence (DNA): TGTGCCAGCAGCCCGGACACCGGGAGTAGCTACACCTTC.

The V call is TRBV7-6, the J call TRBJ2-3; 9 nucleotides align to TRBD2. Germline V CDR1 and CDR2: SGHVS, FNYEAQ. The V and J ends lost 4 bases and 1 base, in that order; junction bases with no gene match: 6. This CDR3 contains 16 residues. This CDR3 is CASSSLAGTGTDTQYF. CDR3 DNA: TGTGCCAGCAGCTCGCTAGCGGGGACGGGCACAGATACGCAGTATTTT.

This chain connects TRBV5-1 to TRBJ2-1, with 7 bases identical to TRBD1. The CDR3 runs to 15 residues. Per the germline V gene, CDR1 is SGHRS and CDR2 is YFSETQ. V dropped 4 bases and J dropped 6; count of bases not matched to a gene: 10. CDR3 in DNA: TGCGCCAGCAGCCTCCGGGACAGCCCTCTCAATGAGCAGTTCTTC. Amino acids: CASSLRDSPLNEQFF.

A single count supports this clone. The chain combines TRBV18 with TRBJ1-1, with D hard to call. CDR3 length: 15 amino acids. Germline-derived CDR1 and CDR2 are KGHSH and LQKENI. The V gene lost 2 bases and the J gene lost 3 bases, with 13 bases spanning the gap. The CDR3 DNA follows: TGTGCCAGCTCACCAGAGCGGGGAATGTACACTGAAGCTTTCTTT. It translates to CASSPERGMYTEAFF.

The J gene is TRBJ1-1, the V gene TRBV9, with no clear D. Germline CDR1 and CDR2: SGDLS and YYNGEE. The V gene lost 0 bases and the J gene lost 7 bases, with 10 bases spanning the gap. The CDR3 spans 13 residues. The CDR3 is CASSVVGGHEAFF. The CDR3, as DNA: TGTGCCAGCAGCGTAGTCGGAGGCCATGAAGCTTTCTTT.

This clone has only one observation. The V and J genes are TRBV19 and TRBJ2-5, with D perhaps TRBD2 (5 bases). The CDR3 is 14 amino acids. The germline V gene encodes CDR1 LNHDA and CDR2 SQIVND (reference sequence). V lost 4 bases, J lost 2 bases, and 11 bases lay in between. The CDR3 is CASSTPGSQETQYF. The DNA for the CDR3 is TGTGCCAGTAGTACACCGGGGAGTCAAGAGACCCAGTACTTC.

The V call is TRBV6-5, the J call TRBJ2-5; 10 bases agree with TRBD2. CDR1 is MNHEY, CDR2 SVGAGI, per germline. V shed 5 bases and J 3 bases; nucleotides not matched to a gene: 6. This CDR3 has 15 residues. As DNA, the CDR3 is TGTGCCAGCAGTAGCGGGGGGGCCTTGAAAGAGACCCAGTACTTC. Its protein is CASSSGGALKETQYF.

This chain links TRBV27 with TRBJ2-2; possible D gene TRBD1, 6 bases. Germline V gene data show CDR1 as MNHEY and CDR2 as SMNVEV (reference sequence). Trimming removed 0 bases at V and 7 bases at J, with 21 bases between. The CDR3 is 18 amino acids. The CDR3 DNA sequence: TGTGCCAGCAGTTTATCTACCGTTGGAACAGGGCAAATCGGGGAGCTGTTTTTT. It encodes CASSLSTVGTGQIGELFF.

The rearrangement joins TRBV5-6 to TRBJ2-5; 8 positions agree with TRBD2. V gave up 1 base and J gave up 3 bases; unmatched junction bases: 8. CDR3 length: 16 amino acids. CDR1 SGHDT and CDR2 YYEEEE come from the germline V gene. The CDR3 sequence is CASSLIHSGEEETQYF. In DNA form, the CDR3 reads TGTGCCAGCAGCTTGATTCATAGCGGGGAAGAAGAGACCCAGTACTTC.

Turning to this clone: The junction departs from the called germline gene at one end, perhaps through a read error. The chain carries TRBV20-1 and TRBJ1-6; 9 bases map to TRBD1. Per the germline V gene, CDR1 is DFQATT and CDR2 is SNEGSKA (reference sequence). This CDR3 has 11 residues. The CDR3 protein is CSAPLGQGSYF. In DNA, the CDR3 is TGCAGTGCTCCCTTGGGACAGGGTTCTTACTTT.

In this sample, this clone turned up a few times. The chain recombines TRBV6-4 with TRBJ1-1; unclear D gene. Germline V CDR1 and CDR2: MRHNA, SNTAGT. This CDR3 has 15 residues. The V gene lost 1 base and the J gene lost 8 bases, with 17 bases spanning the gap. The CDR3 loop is CASSDWPPGGREAFF. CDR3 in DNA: TGTGCCAGCAGTGACTGGCCCCCCGGAGGGCGAGAAGCTTTCTTT.

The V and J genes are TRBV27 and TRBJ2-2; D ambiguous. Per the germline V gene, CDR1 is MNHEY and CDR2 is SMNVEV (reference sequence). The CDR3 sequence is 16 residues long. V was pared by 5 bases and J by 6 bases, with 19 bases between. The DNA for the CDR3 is TGTGCCAGCAGTCTCCGCAGCTATGACACGTCCGGGGAGCTGTTTTTT. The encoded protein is CASSLRSYDTSGELFF.

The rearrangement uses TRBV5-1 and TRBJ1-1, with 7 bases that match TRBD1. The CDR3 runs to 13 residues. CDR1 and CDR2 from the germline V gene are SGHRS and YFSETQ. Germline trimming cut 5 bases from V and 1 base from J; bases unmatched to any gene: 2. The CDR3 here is CASRGTANTEAFF. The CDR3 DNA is TGCGCCAGCAGGGGGACAGCGAACACTGAAGCTTTCTTT.

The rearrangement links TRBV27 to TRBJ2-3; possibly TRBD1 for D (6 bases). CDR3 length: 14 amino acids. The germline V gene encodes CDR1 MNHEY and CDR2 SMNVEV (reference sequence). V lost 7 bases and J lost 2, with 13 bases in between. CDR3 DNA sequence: TGTGCCAGCACCCTGACAGGATCCACAGATACGCAGTATTTT. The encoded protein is CASTLTGSTDTQYF.

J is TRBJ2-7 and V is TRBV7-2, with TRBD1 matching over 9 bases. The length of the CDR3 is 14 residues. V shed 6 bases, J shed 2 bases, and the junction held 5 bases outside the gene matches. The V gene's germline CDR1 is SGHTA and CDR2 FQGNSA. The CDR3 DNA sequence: TGTGCCAGCAGATTGGGACAGGGAACCTACGAGCAGTACTTC. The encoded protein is CASRLGQGTYEQYF. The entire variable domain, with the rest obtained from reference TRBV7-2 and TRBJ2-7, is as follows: GAGVSQSPSNKVTEKGKDVELRCDPISGHTALYWYRQSLGQGLEFLIYFQGNSAPDKSGLPSDRFSAERTGGSVSTLTIQRTQQEDSAVYLCASRLGQGTYEQYFGPGTRLTVT.

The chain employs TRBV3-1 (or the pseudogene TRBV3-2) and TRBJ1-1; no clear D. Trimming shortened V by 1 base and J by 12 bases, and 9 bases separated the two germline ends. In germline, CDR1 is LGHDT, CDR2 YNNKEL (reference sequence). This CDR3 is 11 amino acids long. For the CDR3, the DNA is TGTGCCAGCAGCCAAGGTAGGGAGTCTTTCTTT. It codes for CASSQGRESFF.

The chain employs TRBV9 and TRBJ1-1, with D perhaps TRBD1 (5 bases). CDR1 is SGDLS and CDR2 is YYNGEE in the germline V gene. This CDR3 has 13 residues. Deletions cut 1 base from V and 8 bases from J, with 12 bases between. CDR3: CASSVPSGVEAFF. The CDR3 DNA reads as TGTGCCAGCAGCGTACCGTCGGGGGTCGAAGCTTTCTTT. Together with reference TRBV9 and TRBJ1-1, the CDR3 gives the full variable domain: DSGVTQTPKHLITATGQRVTLRCSPRSGDLSVYWYQQSLDQGLQFLIQYYNGEERAKGNILERFSAQQFPDLHSELNLSSLELGDSALYFCASSVPSGVEAFFGQGTRLTVV.